Each of the 18 T cell receptor beta chains below was sequenced from the same sample in a study of blood T cell repertoires in COVID-19. Method: immunoSEQ multiplex PCR; TCRdb's copy keeps in-frame clones and lacks some. The data contain about 140,000 clones, over 75% of them singletons. The source material was peripheral blood. These receptors were collected from a man aged 55 to 70 with active or convalescent COVID-19.

The chain employs TRBV28 and TRBJ2-7; 15 bases are a match to TRBD2. The germline V gene encodes CDR1 MDHEN and CDR2 SYDVKM. This CDR3 has 19 amino acids. The V segment lost 3 bases and the J segment 2 bases; nucleotides outside the gene matches: 11. In DNA, the CDR3 is TGTGCCAGCAGTTTGGGACTAGCGGGAGGTGCTTTTTCCCCCTACGAGCAGTACTTC. Its protein is CASSLGLAGGAFSPYEQYF.

J is TRBJ2-1 and V is TRBV28; 8 nucleotides match TRBD1. The V gene end was trimmed by 6 bases and the J gene end by 13 bases; junction bases not matched to a gene: 14. Germline V gives CDR1 MDHEN, CDR2 SYDVKM. CDR3 length: 14 residues. CDR3 coding DNA: TGTGCCAGCAGAACTACAGGGGGGAGGACAGAACAGTTCTTC. It encodes CASRTTGGRTEQFF.

The V and J genes are TRBV6-6 and TRBJ2-3, with D maybe TRBD1 (6 bases). V was clipped by 11 bases and J by 4 bases, with 19 bases between them. Looked up from germline, CDR1 is MNHNY and CDR2 is SVGAGI (reference sequence). The CDR3 extends over 14 amino acids. The CDR3 DNA follows: TGTGCCGCATTGAGTACAGGGTGGGCAGATACGCAGTATTTT. It is translated as CAALSTGWADTQYF.

V is TRBV15 and J is TRBJ1-3; the D is unclear. The length of the CDR3 is 13 residues. Germline V gene sequence: CDR1 LNHNV, CDR2 YYDKDF (reference sequence). V lost 6 bases, J lost 1 base, and 7 bases lay in between. The CDR3 protein is CATSPQSGNTIYF. CDR3 sequence (DNA): TGTGCCACCAGTCCGCAGTCTGGAAACACCATATATTTT. Using reference TRBV15 and TRBJ1-3 for the parts outside the CDR3, the full variable domain is DAMVIQNPRYQVTQFGKPVTLSCSQTLNHNVMYWYQQKSSQAPKLLFHYYDKDFNNEADTPDNFQSRRPNTSFCFLDIRSPGLGDTAMYLCATSPQSGNTIYFGEGSWLTVV.

The J gene is TRBJ1-4, the V gene TRBV27; no firm D call. V lost 0 bases and J lost 2, with 13 bases in between. The CDR3 sequence is 17 residues long. Germline V gives CDR1 MNHEY, CDR2 SMNVEV (reference sequence). CDR3 sequence (DNA): TGTGCCAGCAGTTTATCAAACAGACCGTGGACTAATGAAAAACTGTTTTTT. Its protein product is CASSLSNRPWTNEKLFF.

This sequence joins TRBV27 and TRBJ1-6; D is perhaps TRBD1 (5 bases). Germline CDR1 reads MNHEY; CDR2 reads SMNVEV (reference sequence). This CDR3 contains 15 residues. Trimming cost V 5 bases and J 4 bases, with 12 bases left between them. The chain's CDR3 is CASSPSRGYNSPLHF. DNA for the CDR3: TGTGCCAGCAGTCCCTCCCGGGGGTATAATTCACCCCTCCACTTT.

The J gene is TRBJ1-2, the V gene TRBV4-1, with D possibly being TRBD1 (5 bases). This CDR3 is 14 amino acids long. CDR1 MGHRA and CDR2 YSYEKL come from the germline V gene. Deletions cut 2 bases from V and 4 bases from J, with 11 bases between. The chain's CDR3 is CASSQTTVGYGYTF. The CDR3 DNA reads as TGCGCCAGCAGCCAAACGACAGTGGGCTATGGCTACACCTTC.

J is TRBJ2-7 and V is TRBV5-1; TRBD2 aligns across 13 bases. The V gene's germline CDR1 is SGHRS and CDR2 YFSETQ. The CDR3 totals 17 residues. J gave up 2 bases and V 0 bases, and 5 bases lay outside the gene matches. The CDR3 spells CASSLGTSGSWTYEQYF. The CDR3 nucleotides read TGCGCCAGCAGCTTGGGGACTAGCGGGAGCTGGACCTACGAGCAGTACTTC.

The rearrangement links TRBV23-1 to TRBJ1-6; 12 bases agree with TRBD1. TRBV23-1 is an ORF, and what it does is uncertain. The CDR3 is 15 amino acids. V dropped 3 bases and J dropped 10; count of bases not matched to a gene: 4. The CDR3 sequence: CASSHRGTGGSPLHF. The CDR3 DNA sequence: TGCGCCAGCAGTCACCGCGGGACAGGGGGCTCACCCCTCCACTTT.

This clone has only one observation. The chain joins TRBV6-6 to TRBJ2-2, with D possibly matching TRBD1 (5 bases). This CDR3 spans 14 amino acids. Germline V gene lookup returns CDR1 MNHNY and CDR2 SVGAGI (reference sequence). The germline V and J ends were trimmed by 7 bases and 4 bases, with 13 bases remaining between them. The CDR3 bases are TGTGCCAGCACCCCAGGGCAGGCCACCGGGGAGCTGTTTTTT. This encodes CASTPGQATGELFF.

The rearrangement links TRBV28 to TRBJ1-4, with TRBD1 identical over 7 bases. Germline CDR1 is MDHEN and CDR2 is SYDVKM. Losses at the gene ends were 2 bases for V and 10 bases for J; bases not matched to a gene: 10. CDR3 length: 15 amino acids. The CDR3 DNA sequence: TGTGCCAGCAGTTTAACGACAGGGTTGGGTGGAAAACTGTTTTTT. This codes for CASSLTTGLGGKLFF.

The CDR3 region has the DNA TGTGCCACCAGCAGAGAGGGACAGGGGCATCAGCCCCAGCATTTT. This gives the protein CATSREGQGHQPQHF. The genes are TRBV15 and TRBJ1-5; 10 bases agree with TRBD1. The CDR3 has 15 amino acids. Germline trimming cut 0 bases from V and 5 bases from J; bases unmatched to any gene: 1. Germline-derived CDR1 and CDR2 are LNHNV and YYDKDF (reference sequence).

V and J are TRBV2 and TRBJ2-7; 7 positions agree with TRBD1. This CDR3 has 14 residues. V lost 6 bases and J lost 1; bases outside the gene matches: 6. Germline-derived CDR1 and CDR2 are SNHLY and FYNNEI. The CDR3 sequence: CASREWDSSYEQYF. As DNA, the CDR3 is TGTGCCAGCAGGGAGTGGGACAGTTCCTACGAGCAGTACTTC.

V is TRBV19 and J is TRBJ2-2; 14 bases are a match to TRBD2. This CDR3 has 16 residues. CDR1 LNHDA and CDR2 SQIVND come from the germline V gene (reference sequence). V gave up 5 bases and J gave up 6 bases; unmatched junction bases: 5. The CDR3 nucleotides are TGTGCCAGTAGTCCAGGGACTAGCGGGAGAGCCGGGGAGCTGTTTTTT. The encoded protein is CASSPGTSGRAGELFF. Full variable domain (remainder filled in from reference TRBV19 and TRBJ2-2): DGGITQSPKYLFRKEGQNVTLSCEQNLNHDAMYWYRQDPGQGLRLIYYSQIVNDFQKGDIAEGYSVSREKKESFPLTVTSAQKNPTAFYLCASSPGTSGRAGELFFGEGSRLTVL.

This chain joins TRBV6-5 and TRBJ2-1; TRBD2 is a possible D gene (5 bases). V was shortened by 2 bases and J by 5 bases, with 7 bases between the two germline ends. The germline V gene encodes CDR1 MNHEY and CDR2 SVGAGI. This CDR3 has 13 amino acids. This chain's CDR3 is CASSYTLDNEQFF. The CDR3 DNA reads as TGTGCCAGCAGTTACACACTAGACAATGAGCAGTTCTTC.

This chain links TRBV9 with TRBJ2-7; 8 nucleotides match TRBD1. The junction had 4 bases not matched to a gene; V was cut back by 0 bases and J by 5 bases. There are 14 residues in the CDR3. Germline CDR1 is SGDLS and CDR2 is YYNGEE. The CDR3 spells CASSVGQGIHEQYF. CDR3 nucleotide sequence: TGTGCCAGCAGCGTAGGACAGGGGATCCACGAGCAGTACTTC.

This clone came up a few times. The chain uses TRBV2 and TRBJ2-7; maybe TRBD2 (6 bases). Germline V gene sequence: CDR1 SNHLY, CDR2 FYNNEI. This CDR3 has 13 amino acids. The V and J ends lost 7 bases and 3 bases respectively, with 13 bases between them. Here the CDR3 reads CASTSGESYEQYF. CDR3 in DNA: TGTGCCAGCACGTCGGGGGAAAGCTACGAGCAGTACTTC. Using reference TRBV2 and TRBJ2-7 for the parts outside the CDR3, the full variable domain is EPEVTQTPSHQVTQMGQEVILRCVPISNHLYFYWYRQILGQKVEFLVSFYNNEISEKSEIFDDQFSVERPDGSNFTLKIRSTKLEDSAMYFCASTSGESYEQYFGPGTRLTVT.

This clone was counted a few times. The V gene is TRBV2, the J gene TRBJ1-2; D may be TRBD1 (5 bases). This CDR3 contains 15 residues. V was pared by 6 bases and J by 4 bases, with 18 bases between. From germline, CDR1 is SNHLY and CDR2 FYNNEI. CDR3 in amino acids: CASRGGRGGSYGYTF. DNA of the CDR3: TGTGCCAGCAGGGGGGGAAGGGGAGGATCCTATGGCTACACCTTC.